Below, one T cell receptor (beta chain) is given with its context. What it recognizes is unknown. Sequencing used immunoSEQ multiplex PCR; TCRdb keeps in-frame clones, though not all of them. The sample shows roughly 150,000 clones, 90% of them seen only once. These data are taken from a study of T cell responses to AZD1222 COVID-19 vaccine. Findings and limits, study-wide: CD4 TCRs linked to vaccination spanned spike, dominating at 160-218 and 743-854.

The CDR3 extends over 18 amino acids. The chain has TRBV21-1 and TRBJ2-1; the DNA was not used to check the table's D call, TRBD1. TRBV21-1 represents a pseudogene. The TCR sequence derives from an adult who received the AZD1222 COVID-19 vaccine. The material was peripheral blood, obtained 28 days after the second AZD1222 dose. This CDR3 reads CASSTGETGSESSYEQFF. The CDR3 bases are TGTGCCAGCAGCACAGGTGAGACAGGGTCAGAAAGTTCCTATGAGCAGTTCTTC.